The rows below give T cell receptor beta chains drawn from one sample of a study of blood T cell repertoires in COVID-19. Generated by immunoSEQ multiplex PCR, the TCRdb table keeps only in-frame clones and is missing some. The table includes some 45,000 clones, 80% to 95% detected once. Sequenced input: peripheral blood. The receptors were sampled from a human donor in a cohort sampled during active COVID-19. Each CDR3 is given with its conserved first and last residue. D genes are given only for firm matches. Expanded clones get a size class; other rows say once, few or many, or leave the size out.

CDR3 protein,CDR3 DNA,clone size,CDR3 length,V gene,J gene,D gene
CASSGSWGGTDTQYF,TGTGCCAGCAGCGGGAGTTGGGGCGGCACAGATACGCAGTATTTT,NA,15,TRBV28,TRBJ2-3,NA
CASSPGTSRGRNTQYF,TGCGCCAGCAGCCCGGGGACTAGCCGCGGGCGCAATACGCAGTATTTT,once,16,TRBV4-1,TRBJ2-3,TRBD2
CASRSTGFSKNIQYF,TGCGCCAGCAGGTCGACAGGGTTCTCCAAAAACATTCAGTACTTC,NA,15,TRBV5-1,TRBJ2-4,TRBD1
CASSSGTGSYEQYF,TGCGCCAGCAGCTCTGGGACAGGATCCTACGAGCAGTACTTC,NA,14,TRBV5-1,TRBJ2-7,TRBD1
CASSLRVAGAGGTQYF,TGTGCCAGCAGCTTACGAGTAGCGGGAGCTGGGGGTACGCAGTATTTT,NA,16,TRBV7-3,TRBJ2-3,TRBD2
CASSQEGGRGYGYTF,TGTGCCAGCAGCCAAGAGGGGGGACGCGGCTATGGCTACACCTTC,once,15,TRBV3-1/TRBV3-2,TRBJ1-2,NA
CASSPVQGGTGELFF,TGTGCCAGCAGCCCGGTCCAGGGCGGCACCGGGGAGCTGTTTTTT,NA,15,TRBV5-4,TRBJ2-2,NA
CSVEIAYGAFDEQFF,TGCAGCGTTGAAATCGCGTATGGAGCCTTTGATGAGCAGTTCTTC,NA,15,TRBV29-1,TRBJ2-1,NA
CSARDLTGYTF,TGCAGTGCTAGAGATCTCACAGGCTACACCTTC,once,11,TRBV20-1,TRBJ1-2,NA
CASSYSRVGQELFF,TGTGCCAGCAGTTACTCCAGGGTGGGTCAGGAGCTGTTTTTT,NA,14,TRBV6-6,TRBJ2-2,NA
CASSLGPGQAYMTF,TGTGCCAGCAGCTTAGGGCCGGGACAGGCTTATATGACTTTC,NA,14,TRBV7-9,TRBJ2-6,TRBD1
CASSPQTSGGLQFF,TGTGCCAGCAGCCCTCAGACTAGCGGGGGCCTGCAGTTCTTC,NA,14,TRBV3-1/TRBV3-2,TRBJ2-1,TRBD2
CASSLRAAGNEQFF,TGTGCCAGCAGTTTACGGGCAGCGGGCAATGAGCAGTTCTTC,NA,14,TRBV27,TRBJ2-1,NA
CASSQARGNTEAFF,TGCGCCAGCAGCCAAGCCAGGGGGAACACTGAAGCTTTCTTT,NA,14,TRBV4-1,TRBJ1-1,NA
CASSFAGGARGYTF,TGTGCCAGCAGCTTTGCCGGAGGGGCGCGGGGCTACACCTTC,once,14,TRBV7-9,TRBJ1-2,NA
CASSQDFTDTQYF,TGCGCCAGCAGCCAAGACTTCACAGATACGCAGTATTTT,NA,13,TRBV4-3,TRBJ2-3,NA
CASSADRGGWTDTQYF,TGTGCCAGCAGCGCAGACAGGGGGGGATGGACAGATACGCAGTATTTT,NA,16,TRBV9,TRBJ2-3,TRBD1
CASSIRGGAPETQYF,TGTGCCAGCAGCATTAGGGGGGGTGCCCCAGAGACCCAGTACTTC,NA,15,TRBV7-2,TRBJ2-5,NA
CASSRRGGETQYF,TGTGCCAGCAGCCGACGGGGGGGAGAGACCCAGTACTTC,NA,13,TRBV3-1/TRBV3-2,TRBJ2-5,TRBD2
CASSVAGGLKEETQYF,TGTGCCAGCAGCGTAGCGGGGGGCCTCAAGGAGGAGACCCAGTACTTC,NA,16,TRBV9,TRBJ2-5,NA
CASSFGGSSNQPQHF,TGTGCCAGCAGCTTCGGCGGATCTAGCAATCAGCCCCAGCATTTT,NA,15,TRBV5-6,TRBJ1-5,NA
CASSRLAGANEQFF,TGTGCCAGCAGTCGACTAGCGGGAGCAAATGAGCAGTTCTTC,NA,14,TRBV6-2/TRBV6-3,TRBJ2-1,TRBD2
CASSLFQLLGQGTEAFF,TGTGCCAGCAGTTTATTCCAACTCCTGGGACAGGGGACTGAAGCTTTCTTT,NA,17,TRBV28,TRBJ1-1,TRBD1
CASSLWPRGRPLHF,TGTGCCAGCAGCTTGTGGCCACGGGGTCGCCCCCTCCACTTT,NA,14,TRBV5-6,TRBJ1-6,NA
CAISVTFRQEAFF,TGTGCCATCAGTGTGACGTTCAGGCAGGAAGCTTTCTTT,NA,13,TRBV10-3,TRBJ1-1,NA
CASTRTGDEQYF,TGTGCCAGCACAAGAACAGGGGACGAGCAGTACTTC,NA,12,TRBV6-5,TRBJ2-7,TRBD1
CSPSVGHEQFF,TGCAGCCCGAGCGTGGGCCATGAGCAGTTCTTC,NA,11,TRBV29-1,TRBJ2-1,NA
CASSSRLAGGYEQFF,TGTGCCAGCAGCTCCCGACTAGCGGGAGGGTACGAGCAGTTCTTC,NA,15,TRBV7-2,TRBJ2-1,TRBD2
CASSLDGGSGGELFF,TGTGCCAGCAGCTTAGACGGCGGGAGCGGCGGGGAGCTGTTTTTT,NA,15,TRBV7-2,TRBJ2-2,TRBD2
CASSISTGGNTGELFF,TGTGCCAGCAGCATCTCGACAGGGGGGAACACCGGGGAGCTGTTTTTT,once,16,TRBV9,TRBJ2-2,TRBD1
CASSVPLSGGTGELFF,TGTGCCAGCAGCGTTCCTCTTAGCGGGGGAACCGGGGAGCTGTTTTTT,few,16,TRBV5-4,TRBJ2-2,TRBD2
CASSLAGGGYTF,TGTGCCAGCAGTTTGGCAGGAGGTGGCTACACCTTC,NA,12,TRBV28,TRBJ1-2,NA
CASSPRSSGNTIYF,TGTGCCAGCAGCCCCAGAAGCTCTGGAAACACCATATATTTT,NA,14,TRBV7-2,TRBJ1-3,NA
CASSLMRTSTDTQYF,TGTGCCAGCAGCTTAATGCGGACTAGCACAGATACGCAGTATTTT,NA,15,TRBV11-2,TRBJ2-3,NA
CASSSRDRGFSGNTIYF,TGTGCCAGCAGTTCCCGGGACAGGGGTTTCTCTGGAAACACCATATATTTT,NA,17,TRBV27,TRBJ1-3,TRBD1
CAWSVQENTEAFF,TGTGCCTGGAGTGTACAGGAGAACACTGAAGCTTTCTTT,NA,13,TRBV30,TRBJ1-1,NA
CASSRRQEVYGYTF,TGTGCCAGCAGCCGGAGGCAGGAAGTCTATGGCTACACCTTC,NA,14,TRBV27,TRBJ1-2,NA
CASSPRTGVLKAYF,TGTGCCAGCTCACCCCGAACAGGCGTCCTCAAAGCGTACTTC,NA,14,TRBV18,TRBJ2-7,NA
CASFDSTYEQYF,TGCGCCAGCTTTGACTCAACCTACGAGCAGTACTTC,NA,12,TRBV5-1,TRBJ2-7,NA
CSVDRTGSRDEQFF,TGCAGCGTTGACAGGACAGGGTCAAGAGATGAGCAGTTCTTC,NA,14,TRBV29-1,TRBJ2-1,TRBD1
CASSEASPYGYTF,TGCGCCAGCAGTGAGGCCAGTCCATATGGCTACACCTTC,NA,13,TRBV10-2,TRBJ1-2,NA
CAISVGLNQPQHF,TGTGCCATCAGTGTGGGACTAAATCAGCCCCAGCATTTT,NA,13,TRBV10-3,TRBJ1-5,NA
CASKILAGGNQPQHF,TGTGCCAGCAAGATCCTGGCAGGTGGCAATCAGCCCCAGCATTTT,medium-sized,15,TRBV6-5,TRBJ1-5,NA
CASSFYRGEGTDTQYF,TGTGCCAGCAGTTTTTACAGGGGGGAGGGCACAGATACGCAGTATTTT,NA,16,TRBV2,TRBJ2-3,TRBD1
CASRTTGNTEAFF,TGCGCCAGCAGAACGACAGGGAACACTGAAGCTTTCTTT,NA,13,TRBV10-2,TRBJ1-1,NA
CASSLAGQGVHQPQHF,TGTGCCAGCAGCTTGGCGGGACAGGGAGTTCATCAGCCCCAGCATTTT,few,16,TRBV5-6,TRBJ1-5,TRBD1
CASQRRENTGELFF,TGTGCCAGCCAAAGACGGGAGAACACCGGGGAGCTGTTTTTT,few,14,TRBV7-3,TRBJ2-2,NA
CASSEAKRVASYGYTF,TGTGCCAGCAGTGAAGCTAAGAGGGTAGCCTCCTATGGCTACACCTTC,medium-sized,16,TRBV6-1,TRBJ1-2,NA
CASSERRKNTEAFF,TGCGCCAGCAGTGAGAGGAGGAAGAACACTGAAGCTTTCTTT,once,14,TRBV10-1,TRBJ1-1,NA
CASSANQDSLTFNEKLFF,TGTGCCAGCAGTGCTAATCAGGACAGTCTAACTTTTAATGAAAAACTGTTTTTT,NA,18,TRBV6-1,TRBJ1-4,NA
CASSSRGRETQYF,TGTGCCAGCAGCTCCCGTGGTCGGGAGACCCAGTACTTC,NA,13,TRBV5-4,TRBJ2-5,NA
CASSPDRVNYGYTF,TGTGCCAGCAGTCCCGACAGGGTCAACTATGGCTACACCTTC,few,14,TRBV2,TRBJ1-2,TRBD1
CASSPAPGRENYGYTF,TGCGCCAGCAGCCCGGCCCCAGGACGGGAAAACTATGGCTACACCTTC,NA,16,TRBV5-1,TRBJ1-2,NA
CASSPVRAVSNQPQHF,TGTGCCAGCTCACCCGTCAGGGCCGTTAGCAATCAGCCCCAGCATTTT,NA,16,TRBV18,TRBJ1-5,NA
CASSEGQATEAFF,TGTGCCAGCAGCGAAGGACAGGCAACTGAAGCTTTCTTT,NA,13,TRBV9,TRBJ1-1,TRBD1
CASSQAQGREVDTGELFF,TGCGCCAGCAGCCAAGCCCAGGGGCGGGAGGTCGACACCGGGGAGCTGTTTTTT,NA,18,TRBV4-3,TRBJ2-2,TRBD2
CASSLTQGMDEQYF,TGTGCCAGCAGCTTAACCCAGGGAATGGACGAGCAGTACTTC,NA,14,TRBV11-2,TRBJ2-7,NA
CASSQGRQGSYEQYF,TGCGCCAGCAGCCAAGGCCGACAGGGATCCTACGAGCAGTACTTC,NA,15,TRBV4-3,TRBJ2-7,TRBD1
CASRPQRGTEETQYF,TGTGCCAGCAGACCTCAAAGGGGGACAGAAGAGACCCAGTACTTC,NA,15,TRBV6-5,TRBJ2-5,TRBD1